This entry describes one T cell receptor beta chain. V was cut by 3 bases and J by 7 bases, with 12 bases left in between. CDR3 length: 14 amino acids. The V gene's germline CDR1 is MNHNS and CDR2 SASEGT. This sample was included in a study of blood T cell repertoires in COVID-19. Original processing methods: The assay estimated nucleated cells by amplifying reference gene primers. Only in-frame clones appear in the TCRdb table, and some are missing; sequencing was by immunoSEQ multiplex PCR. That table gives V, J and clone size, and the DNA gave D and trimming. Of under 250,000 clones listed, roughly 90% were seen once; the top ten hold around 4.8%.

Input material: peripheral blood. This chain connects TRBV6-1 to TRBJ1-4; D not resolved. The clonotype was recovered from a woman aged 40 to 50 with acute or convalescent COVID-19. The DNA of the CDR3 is TGTGCCAGCAGTGAGGTAGATAATGGTGAAAAACTGTTTTTT. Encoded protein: CASSEVDNGEKLFF.